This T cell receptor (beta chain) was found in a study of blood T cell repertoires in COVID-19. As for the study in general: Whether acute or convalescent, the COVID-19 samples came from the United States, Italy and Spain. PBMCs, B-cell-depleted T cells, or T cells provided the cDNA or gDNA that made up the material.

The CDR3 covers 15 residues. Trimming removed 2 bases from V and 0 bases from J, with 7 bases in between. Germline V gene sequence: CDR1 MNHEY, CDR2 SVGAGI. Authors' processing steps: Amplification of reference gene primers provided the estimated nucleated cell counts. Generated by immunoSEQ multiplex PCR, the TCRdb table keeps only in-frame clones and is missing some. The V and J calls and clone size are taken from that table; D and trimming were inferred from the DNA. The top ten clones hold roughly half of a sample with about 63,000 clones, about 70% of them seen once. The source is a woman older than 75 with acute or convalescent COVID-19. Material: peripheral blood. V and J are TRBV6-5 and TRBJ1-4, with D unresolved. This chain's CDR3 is CASSYGRATNEKLFF. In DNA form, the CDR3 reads TGTGCCAGCAGTTACGGGCGGGCAACTAATGAAAAACTGTTTTTT.